These T cell receptor beta chains were read from a single sample in a study of blood T cell repertoires in COVID-19. TCRdb's copy holds only in-frame clones and misses some; the assay was immunoSEQ multiplex PCR. Among 95,000 to 150,000 clones listed, about 80% were seen once. What was sequenced was peripheral blood. Receptors were obtained from a human donor in a cohort sampled during active COVID-19. Both conserved end residues are part of each CDR3. The order of the fields is D gene, J gene, V gene, clone size, CDR3 DNA, CDR3 protein. D genes are given only for firm matches. The size field is filled for only some rows; it gives once, few, many or a size class.

d_gene: -
j_gene: TRBJ1-1
v_gene: TRBV19
abundance: -
CDR3nt: TGTGCCAGTAGTACCCTCCCGGGGTGGGGGGAGAACACTGAAGCTTTCTTT
CDR3aa: CASSTLPGWGENTEAFF

d_gene: -
j_gene: TRBJ1-5
v_gene: TRBV29-1
abundance: -
CDR3nt: TGCAGCGTTCGGAATCTAGATCAGCCCCAGCATTTT
CDR3aa: CSVRNLDQPQHF

d_gene: -
j_gene: TRBJ2-2
v_gene: TRBV28
abundance: -
CDR3nt: TGTGCCAGCAGTCCCCCCGCCAGGGTAGGGGCCGGGGAGCTGTTTTTT
CDR3aa: CASSPPARVGAGELFF

d_gene: -
j_gene: TRBJ1-4
v_gene: TRBV3-1/TRBV3-2
abundance: -
CDR3nt: TGTGCCAGCACCCTAAAGGGGTCTAATGAAAAACTGTTTTTT
CDR3aa: CASTLKGSNEKLFF

d_gene: -
j_gene: TRBJ2-5
v_gene: TRBV21-1
abundance: -
CDR3nt: TGTGCCAGCAGCAGAAACAGGGTGGACGTCGTGGAGACCCAGTACTTC
CDR3aa: CASSRNRVDVVETQYF

d_gene: TRBD2
j_gene: TRBJ2-1
v_gene: TRBV30
abundance: -
CDR3nt: TGTGCCTCATACTGGAGGGAGGGCCGGAATGAGCAGTTCTTC
CDR3aa: CASYWREGRNEQFF

d_gene: TRBD1
j_gene: TRBJ1-1
v_gene: TRBV6-2/TRBV6-3
abundance: -
CDR3nt: TGTGCCAGCAGTTACTCGTGGGACAGGGTAGCGGACACTGAAGCTTTCTTT
CDR3aa: CASSYSWDRVADTEAFF

d_gene: TRBD1
j_gene: TRBJ2-1
v_gene: TRBV7-9
abundance: -
CDR3nt: TGTGCCAGCAGCTTTGAAGGTTTGGGACAGGGAACCTACAATGAGCAGTTCTTC
CDR3aa: CASSFEGLGQGTYNEQFF

d_gene: -
j_gene: TRBJ1-5
v_gene: TRBV10-3
abundance: -
CDR3nt: TGTGCCATCAGTGAGGTGAGTCAGCCCCAGCATTTT
CDR3aa: CAISEVSQPQHF

d_gene: TRBD1
j_gene: TRBJ1-3
v_gene: TRBV19
abundance: -
CDR3nt: TGTGCCAGTAGCACCCCGGGACAGGGGAGAAACACCATATATTTT
CDR3aa: CASSTPGQGRNTIYF

d_gene: -
j_gene: TRBJ2-1
v_gene: TRBV20-1
abundance: -
CDR3nt: TGCAGTGCTAGTTACGAGTACAATGAGCAGTTCTTC
CDR3aa: CSASYEYNEQFF

d_gene: TRBD2
j_gene: TRBJ2-5
v_gene: TRBV4-1
abundance: -
CDR3nt: TGCGCCAGCAGCCAACCACGTCCTAGCGGCCAAGAGACCCAGTACTTC
CDR3aa: CASSQPRPSGQETQYF

d_gene: -
j_gene: TRBJ1-4
v_gene: TRBV7-8
abundance: -
CDR3nt: TGTGCCAGCAGCTTAGGAGAACTAGGGGAAAAACTGTTTTTT
CDR3aa: CASSLGELGEKLFF

d_gene: -
j_gene: TRBJ1-4
v_gene: TRBV5-4
abundance: -
CDR3nt: TGTGCCAGCAGCTCGACAAAGGGGGATGAAAAACTGTTTTTT
CDR3aa: CASSSTKGDEKLFF

d_gene: TRBD1
j_gene: TRBJ1-1
v_gene: TRBV7-8
abundance: -
CDR3nt: TGTGCCAGCAGCACCGGGACAGGGGGCGTGGATGAAGCTTTCTTT
CDR3aa: CASSTGTGGVDEAFF

d_gene: TRBD1
j_gene: TRBJ1-2
v_gene: TRBV4-1
abundance: -
CDR3nt: TGCGCCAGCAGCCGAGATAGACAGGGAAGGAATGGCTACACCTTC
CDR3aa: CASSRDRQGRNGYTF

d_gene: -
j_gene: TRBJ1-2
v_gene: TRBV2
abundance: -
CDR3nt: TGTGCCAGCAGAAACAAGGGGATTAACTATGGCTACACCTTC
CDR3aa: CASRNKGINYGYTF

d_gene: TRBD2
j_gene: TRBJ2-2
v_gene: TRBV19
abundance: few
CDR3nt: TGTGCCAGTAGTCTTCTAGCGGGGGGGCCTGCCGGGGAGCTGTTTTTT
CDR3aa: CASSLLAGGPAGELFF

d_gene: TRBD2
j_gene: TRBJ2-1
v_gene: TRBV5-1
abundance: -
CDR3nt: TGCGCCAGCAGAGTTAGCGGGGGGGCCTACAATGAGCAGTTCTTC
CDR3aa: CASRVSGGAYNEQFF

d_gene: -
j_gene: TRBJ2-5
v_gene: TRBV5-1
abundance: -
CDR3nt: TGCGCCAGCAGCGGTGCGGCGGGAACCCAAGAGACCCAGTACTTC
CDR3aa: CASSGAAGTQETQYF

d_gene: -
j_gene: TRBJ1-2
v_gene: TRBV3-1/TRBV3-2
abundance: -
CDR3nt: TGTGCCAGCAGCCAGCCCGGACAGTTTAACTATGGCTACACCTTC
CDR3aa: CASSQPGQFNYGYTF

d_gene: -
j_gene: TRBJ1-2
v_gene: TRBV2
abundance: -
CDR3nt: TGTGCCAGCAGACTGGACATTAACTATGGCTACACCTTC
CDR3aa: CASRLDINYGYTF

d_gene: -
j_gene: TRBJ1-3
v_gene: TRBV6-1
abundance: -
CDR3nt: TGTGCCAGCAGTGAGGAGTCCCGCTCTGGAAACACCATATATTTT
CDR3aa: CASSEESRSGNTIYF